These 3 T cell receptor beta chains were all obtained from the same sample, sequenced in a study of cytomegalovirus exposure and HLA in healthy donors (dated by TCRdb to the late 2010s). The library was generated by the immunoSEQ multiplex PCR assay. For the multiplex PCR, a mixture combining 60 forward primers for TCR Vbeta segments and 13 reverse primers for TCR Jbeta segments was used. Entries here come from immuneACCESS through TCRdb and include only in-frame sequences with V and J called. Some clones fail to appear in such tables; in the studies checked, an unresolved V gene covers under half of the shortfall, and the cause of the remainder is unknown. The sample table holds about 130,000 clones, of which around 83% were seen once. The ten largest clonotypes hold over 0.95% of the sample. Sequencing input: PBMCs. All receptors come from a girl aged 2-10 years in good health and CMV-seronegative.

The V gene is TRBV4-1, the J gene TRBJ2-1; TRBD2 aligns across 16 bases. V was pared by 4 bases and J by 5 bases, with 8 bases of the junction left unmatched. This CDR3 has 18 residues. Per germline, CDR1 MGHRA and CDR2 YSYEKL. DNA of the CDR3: TGCGCCAGCAGCCTGGGGACTAGCGGGGGGGCCGTGAACAATGAGCAGTTCTTC. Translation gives CASSLGTSGGAVNNEQFF.

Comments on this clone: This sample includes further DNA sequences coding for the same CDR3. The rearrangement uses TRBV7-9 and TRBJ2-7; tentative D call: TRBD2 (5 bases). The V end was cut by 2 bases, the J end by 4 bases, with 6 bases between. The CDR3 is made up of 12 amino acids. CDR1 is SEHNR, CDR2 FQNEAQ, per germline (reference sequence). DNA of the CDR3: TGTGCCAGCAGCTTAACGGGATACGAGCAGTACTTC. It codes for CASSLTGYEQYF. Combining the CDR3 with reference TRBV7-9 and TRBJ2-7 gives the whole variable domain DTGVSQNPRHKITKRGQNVTFRCDPISEHNRLYWYRQTLGQGPEFLTYFQNEAQLEKSRLLSDRFSAERPKGSFSTLEIQRTEQGDSAMYLCASSLTGYEQYFGPGTRLTVT.

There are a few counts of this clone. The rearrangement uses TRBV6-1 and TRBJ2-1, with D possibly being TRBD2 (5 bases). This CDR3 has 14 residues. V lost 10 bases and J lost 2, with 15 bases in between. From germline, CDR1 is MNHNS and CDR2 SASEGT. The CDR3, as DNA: TGTGCCATTCCGGGATTTTTAACCTACAATGAGCAGTTCTTC. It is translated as CAIPGFLTYNEQFF.